This TCR beta chain appears in the sequencing data of a study of T cell changes during pregnancy in multiple sclerosis. Only in-frame clones appear in the TCRdb table, and some are missing; sequencing was by immunoSEQ multiplex PCR. The data show around 30,000 clones, approximately 94% seen once. Germline V gene sequence: CDR1 SGHRS, CDR2 YFSETQ. The CDR3 extends over 15 amino acids. The J segment lost 8 bases and the V segment lost 4 bases, leaving 8 bases of the junction unmatched. In its sample, this clone was seen a few times. This sequence originates from a female donor with multiple sclerosis, enrolled in a pregnancy study. V gene TRBV5-1 combines with J gene TRBJ1-6, with 8 positions matching TRBD1. The sequences come from CD4+ T cells from peripheral blood mononuclear cells, collected in the first trimester of pregnancy. The CDR3 DNA reads as TGCGCCAGCAGCCCCGGCGGACAGGGACATTCACCCCTCCACTTT. This codes for CASSPGGQGHSPLHF.